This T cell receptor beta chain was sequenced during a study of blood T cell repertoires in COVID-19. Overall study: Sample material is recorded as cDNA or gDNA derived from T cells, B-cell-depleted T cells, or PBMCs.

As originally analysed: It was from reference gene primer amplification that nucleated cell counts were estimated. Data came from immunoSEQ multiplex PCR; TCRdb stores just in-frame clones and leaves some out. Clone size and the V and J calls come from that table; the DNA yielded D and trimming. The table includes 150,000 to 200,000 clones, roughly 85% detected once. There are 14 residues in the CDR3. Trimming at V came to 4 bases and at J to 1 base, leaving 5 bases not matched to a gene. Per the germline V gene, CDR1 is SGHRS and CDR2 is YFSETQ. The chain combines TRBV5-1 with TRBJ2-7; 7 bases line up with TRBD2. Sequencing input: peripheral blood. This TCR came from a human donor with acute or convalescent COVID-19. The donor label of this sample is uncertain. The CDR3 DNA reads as TGCGCCAGCAGCCGGGACGGGGGGTCCTACGAGCAGTACTTC. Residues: CASSRDGGSYEQYF.